A few counts support the clone carrying this T cell receptor beta chain. What it recognizes is unknown. The use of a sample-barcoded 5' primer and a J-beta primer mix characterized a second PCR of about 7 to 12 cycles. MiXCR, applied by TCRdb to the 5' RACE reads, yields one record per CDR3 protein. Here the sample spans more than 450,000 distinct CDR3 sequences, around a quarter being singletons. These data belong to a study of blood T cells in healthy people across ages. The authors isolated at least 6.5 million PBMCs per sample. The CDR3 covers 14 residues. The V and J ends lost 3 bases and 5 bases, in that order; junction bases with no gene match: 5. The germline gives CDR1 MGHDK, CDR2 SYGVNS. Whole-study findings and limits: Diversity estimated from one million T cells was considered an underestimate.

Another study also made use of these data, one on T cells of mothers and their children. That publication notes: Sequencing returned over 8 million TCR beta CDR3 reads per mother and approximately 3 million per child. No clones detected were persistent microchimeric T cell clones.

The sample taken for sequencing was blood. This sequence was found in a boy aged 2-15 years in good health. V usage is TRBV25-1 and J usage is TRBJ2-5, with 8 bases aligning to TRBD1. CDR3 in amino acids: CASSDGQGWETQYF. CDR3 DNA: TGTGCCAGCAGTGACGGACAGGGCTGGGAGACCCAGTACTTC.